These 15 T cell receptor beta chains share one sample of origin, sequenced in a study of blood T cell repertoires in COVID-19. Method: immunoSEQ multiplex PCR; TCRdb's copy keeps in-frame clones and lacks some. The sample records approximately 150,000 clones, about 85% being singletons. Sequenced: peripheral blood. These TCRs come from a human donor with acute or convalescent COVID-19. The donor label of this sample is uncertain.

CDR3 amino acids: CASSAGFGYGYTF. CDR3 bases: TGTGCCAGCAGCGCAGGGTTCGGCTATGGCTACACCTTC. This chain joins TRBV7-3 and TRBJ1-2, with a tentative D call TRBD1 (5 bases). The CDR3 length is 13 residues. The V gene's germline CDR1 is SGHTA and CDR2 FQGTGA. V lost 5 bases and J 4 bases, leaving 11 bases between the germline ends.

J is TRBJ1-2 and V is TRBV5-6; 8 bases fit TRBD1. V dropped 1 base and J dropped 4; count of bases not matched to a gene: 6. The CDR3 is made up of 15 amino acids. Germline V gene lookup returns CDR1 SGHDT and CDR2 YYEEEE. The CDR3 bases are TGTGCCAGCAGCTTGTCAGGACAGGGACTCTATGGCTACACCTTC. Protein sequence: CASSLSGQGLYGYTF.

The rearrangement links TRBV7-9 to TRBJ2-5, with D uncertain. The CDR3 is 14 residues long. Germline V lookup: CDR1 SEHNR, CDR2 FQNEAQ (reference sequence). The germline V and J ends were trimmed by 5 bases and 2 bases, with 12 bases remaining between them. The CDR3, as DNA: TGTGCCAGCAGCGAAAAAGGCGGACAAGAGACCCAGTACTTC. This codes for CASSEKGGQETQYF.

V usage is TRBV2 and J usage is TRBJ2-1; TRBD2 aligns across 11 bases. V lost 7 bases and J lost 4; bases outside the gene matches: 6. Germline V gene lookup returns CDR1 SNHLY and CDR2 FYNNEI. The CDR3 loop spans 15 amino acids. This chain's CDR3 is CASIALAGAYNEQFF. For the CDR3, the DNA is TGTGCCAGCATCGCACTAGCGGGGGCGTACAATGAGCAGTTCTTC.

V is TRBV5-1 and J is TRBJ2-3, with 8 nucleotides matching TRBD1. This CDR3 contains 14 residues. CDR1 and CDR2 (germline): SGHRS, YFSETQ. V gave up 0 bases and J gave up 6 bases; unmatched junction bases: 3. CDR3 nucleotide sequence: TGCGCCAGCAGCTTGGGCAGGGGGCTGGATACGCAGTATTTT. Amino acid sequence: CASSLGRGLDTQYF.

This chain links TRBV30 with TRBJ1-2; 8 positions match TRBD1. In germline, CDR1 is GTSNPN, CDR2 SVGIG (reference sequence). V lost 3 bases, J lost 5 bases, and 8 bases stayed unmatched. The CDR3 loop spans 14 amino acids. CDR3 DNA sequence: TGTGCCTGGAGCCCGGGACAGGAGATTTATGGCTACACCTTC. Translating it yields CAWSPGQEIYGYTF.

The CDR3 protein is CASSINGDGVDNEQFF. As DNA, the CDR3 is TGTGCCAGTAGTATAAACGGGGATGGCGTTGACAATGAGCAGTTCTTC. The rearrangement links TRBV19 to TRBJ2-1, with a weak D call TRBD2 (5 bases). The CDR3 length is 16 residues. Germline V gene sequence: CDR1 LNHDA, CDR2 SQIVND (reference sequence). V was cut by 2 bases and J by 5 bases, with 16 bases left in between. Looking up the rest from reference TRBV19 and TRBJ2-1 gives the full variable domain: DGGITQSPKYLFRKEGQNVTLSCEQNLNHDAMYWYRQDPGQGLRLIYYSQIVNDFQKGDIAEGYSVSREKKESFPLTVTSAQKNPTAFYLCASSINGDGVDNEQFFGPGTRLTVL.

The chain carries TRBV9 and TRBJ2-2, with TRBD1 as a possible D gene (5 bases). This CDR3 has 18 amino acids. Trimming stripped 3 bases from V and 1 base from J, with 19 bases between. Germline CDR1 is SGDLS and CDR2 is YYNGEE. The CDR3 protein is CASSARIFDSMNTGELFF. The CDR3 bases are TGTGCCAGCAGCGCCAGAATCTTTGACAGCATGAACACCGGGGAGCTGTTTTTT.

This clone was observed a single time. The chain uses TRBV5-5 and TRBJ2-1; D unclear. Per germline, CDR1 SGHKS and CDR2 YYEKEE (reference sequence). CDR3 size: 16 residues. The V and J ends lost 2 bases and 0 bases respectively, with 12 bases between them. Here the CDR3 reads CASSFSVQSSYNEQFF. CDR3 nucleotides: TGTGCCAGCAGCTTTTCGGTGCAAAGCTCCTACAATGAGCAGTTCTTC.

The chain combines TRBV7-2 with TRBJ2-1; TRBD2 is a possible D gene (5 bases). Trimming left V 2 bases short and J 7 bases short, with 9 bases between. The CDR3 contains 13 residues. Per the germline V gene, CDR1 is SGHTA and CDR2 is FQGNSA. CDR3: CASSLFTGNEQFF. In nucleotides, the CDR3 is TGTGCCAGCAGCTTATTTACGGGGAATGAGCAGTTCTTC.

The chain employs TRBV6-2 or TRBV6-3 and TRBJ2-7; D unclear. Germline V gene data show CDR1 as MNHEY and CDR2 as SVGEGT. CDR3 length: 12 amino acids. V was clipped by 1 base and J by 8 bases, with 9 bases between them. The CDR3 here is CASSYYGRQQYF. The CDR3 nucleotides read TGTGCCAGCAGTTACTACGGCAGGCAGCAGTACTTC.

The V and J genes are TRBV9 and TRBJ1-3; the match to TRBD1 covers 9 bases. Germline CDR1 reads SGDLS; CDR2 reads YYNGEE. The trim removed 4 bases at V and 2 bases at J, leaving 4 bases unmatched. The CDR3 length is 15 residues. The CDR3 protein is CASSLTGGTGNTIYF. CDR3 coding DNA: TGTGCCAGCAGCTTGACAGGGGGTACTGGAAACACCATATATTTT.

The CDR3 is CASSYGGTVVNIQYF. CDR3 sequence (DNA): TGTGCCAGCAGTTACGGCGGGACAGTGGTCAACATTCAGTACTTC. The chain joins TRBV6-2 or TRBV6-3 to TRBJ2-4, with a possible D match to TRBD1 (7 bases). CDR3 length: 15 residues. The ends were cut back, 2 bases at V and 7 bases at J, with 15 bases in the middle. Germline V gene data show CDR1 as MNHEY and CDR2 as SVGEGT.

This chain uses TRBV14 with TRBJ1-3, with D unresolved. V gave up 0 bases and J gave up 11 bases, with 11 bases separating them. CDR3 length: 13 residues. CDR1 is SGHDN and CDR2 is FVKESK in the germline V gene. The CDR3 loop is CASSQDLRVAIYF. In DNA form, the CDR3 reads TGTGCCAGCAGCCAAGATTTACGAGTCGCCATATATTTT.

The chain uses TRBV10-3 and TRBJ2-5; TRBD2 aligns across 10 bases. Looked up from germline, CDR1 is ENHRY and CDR2 is SYGVKD. This CDR3 contains 15 residues. J gave up 6 bases and V 5 bases, and 9 bases lay outside the gene matches. The CDR3 region is CAISPSGRGAQTQYF. The CDR3, as DNA: TGTGCCATCAGTCCTAGCGGGAGAGGCGCGCAGACCCAGTACTTC.